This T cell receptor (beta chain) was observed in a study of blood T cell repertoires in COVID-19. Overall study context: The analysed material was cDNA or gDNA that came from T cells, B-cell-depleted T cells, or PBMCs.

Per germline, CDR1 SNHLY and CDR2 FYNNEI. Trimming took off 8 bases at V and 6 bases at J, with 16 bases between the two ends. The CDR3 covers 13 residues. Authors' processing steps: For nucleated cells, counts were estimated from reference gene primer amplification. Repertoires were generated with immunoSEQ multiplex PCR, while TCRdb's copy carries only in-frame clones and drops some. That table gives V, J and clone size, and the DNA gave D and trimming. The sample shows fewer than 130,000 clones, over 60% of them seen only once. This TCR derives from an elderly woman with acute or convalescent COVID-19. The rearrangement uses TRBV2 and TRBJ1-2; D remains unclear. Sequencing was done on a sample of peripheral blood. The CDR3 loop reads CASLSGNVDGYTF. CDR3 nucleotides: TGTGCCAGCTTGTCCGGGAACGTTGATGGCTACACCTTC.